The present TCR beta chain was sequenced within a study of cytomegalovirus exposure and HLA in healthy donors. At the level of the study: Assignment to the Caucasian-associated ancestry cluster applied to more than 75% of the roughly 400 genotyped donors. Findings and limits, study-wide: Highest at DRB1 and lowest at HLA-C, TCR association rates differed among HLA loci in a later analysis. For cytomegalovirus status, the classifier reportedly gave diagnoses with high specificity and sensitivity. TCR beta V segments were, for the most part, productive about 90% or about 30% of the time in an earlier analysis.

Comments on this clone: The antigen is undetermined.

V dropped 5 bases and J dropped 4 bases, with 15 bases sitting between them. The CDR3 runs to 15 residues. Germline values: CDR1 SGHAT, CDR2 FQNNGV. PCR involved 60 Vbeta and 13 Jbeta primers. Measured with immunoSEQ multiplex PCR; TCRdb has only the in-frame clones, and not every one. The sample consists of 130,000 to 150,000 clones, almost 80% of them appearing once. The chain employs TRBV11-2 and TRBJ1-3; D is unclear. This clonotype originated in a male donor in good health and CMV-seronegative. The specimen was PBMCs. CDR3 protein: CASSPLGNRGNTIYF. CDR3 DNA: TGTGCCAGCAGCCCACTCGGTAACCGGGGAAACACCATATATTTT. Full variable domain (rest looked up from reference TRBV11-2 and TRBJ1-3): EAGVAQSPRYKIIEKRQSVAFWCNPISGHATLYWYQQILGQGPKLLIQFQNNGVVDDSQLPKDRFSAERLKGVDSTLKIQPAKLEDSAVYLCASSPLGNRGNTIYFGEGSWLTVV.